This passage covers 7 T cell receptor beta chains from one sample sequenced in a study of T cells in Graves' hyperthyroidism and ophthalmopathy. Template material for amplifying TCR beta CDR3 regions consisted of RNA transcripts. With the HTBI primer set, the TCR CDR3 went through a first round of RT-PCR. MiXCR, applied by TCRdb to the multiplex PCR reads, yields one record per CDR3 protein. The table lists fewer than 750,000 distinct CDR3 sequences, under 15% of them singletons, with roughly 4.3% in the top ten. Input material: blood. All receptors derive from a woman between 40 and 55 years old with Graves' ophthalmopathy.

The chain recombines TRBV11-2 with TRBJ2-2, with 7 bases fitting TRBD1. The CDR3 loop spans 14 amino acids. V trimming: 6 bases; J trimming: 6 bases; junction bases outside the gene matches: 7. The V gene's germline CDR1 is SGHAT and CDR2 FQNNGV. Here the CDR3 reads CASSRQGRAGELFF. CDR3 nucleotides: TGTGCCAGCAGTCGACAGGGAAGGGCCGGGGAGCTGTTTTTT.

The sample holds a few counts of this clonotype. The chain links TRBV4-3 to TRBJ2-3, with TRBD2 as a possible D gene (5 bases). The CDR3 runs 14 residues. Trimming cost V 0 bases and J 4 bases, with 8 bases left between them. In germline, CDR1 is LGHNA, CDR2 YSLEER. CDR3: CASSQEDFSDTQYF. Here the CDR3 DNA reads TGCGCCAGCAGCCAAGAGGACTTCTCAGATACGCAGTATTTT.

The chain employs TRBV6-2 or TRBV6-3 and TRBJ2-7; the D gene is possibly TRBD1 (7 bases). The germline CDR1 and CDR2 sequences are MNHEY and SVGEGT. The V end lost 0 bases, the J end lost 4 bases, and 22 bases lay between the germline ends. The CDR3 is 18 residues long. The CDR3: CASSYSSWEKQGRYEQYF. CDR3 coding DNA: TGTGCCAGCAGTTACTCGAGTTGGGAAAAACAGGGGAGGTACGAGCAGTACTTC.

In its sample, this clonotype was seen a few times. The chain employs TRBV6-1 and TRBJ1-6, with no clear D. This CDR3 has 12 residues. The germline V gene encodes CDR1 MNHNS and CDR2 SASEGT. The V end was cut by 6 bases, the J end by 8 bases, with 8 bases between. In DNA, the CDR3 is TGTGCCAGCAGGGGGTTGGATTCACCCCTCCACTTT. As protein: CASRGLDSPLHF.

This clonotype was observed a handful of times. J is TRBJ1-2 and V is TRBV12-3 or TRBV12-4; unclear D gene. The CDR3 runs to 13 residues. Trimming removed 5 bases from V and 6 bases from J, with 13 bases in between. The CDR3 DNA reads TGTGCCAGCAGTCATAGGGTGGAGGATGGCTACACCTTC. Translated, it gives CASSHRVEDGYTF.

This clonotype was observed at least ten times. The rearrangement links TRBV6-5 to TRBJ1-1, with TRBD1 as a possible D gene (5 bases). V dropped 0 bases and J dropped 6 bases, with 14 bases sitting between them. This CDR3 has 15 residues. Germline-derived CDR1 and CDR2 are MNHEY and SVGAGI. The CDR3 coding sequence is TGTGCCAGCAGTTACTCGGGGGGAACGTGGCCTGAAGCTTTCTTT. Protein: CASSYSGGTWPEAFF.

This clonotype appeared a few times. The chain has TRBV19 and TRBJ1-5, with unresolved D. CDR1 is LNHDA, CDR2 SQIVND, per germline (reference sequence). This CDR3 is built from 14 residues. V was trimmed by 0 bases and J by 2 bases, leaving 5 bases between them. The chain's CDR3 is CASSIDSGNQPQHF. DNA for the CDR3: TGTGCCAGTAGTATAGACAGCGGCAATCAGCCCCAGCATTTT.